This record looks at one T cell receptor (beta chain) sequence and its context. Sequence at one end of the junction differs from germline and may be a read error. This record belongs to a study of control samples from healthy donors and cancer patients. The CDR3 runs to 13 residues. The germline CDR1 and CDR2 sequences are MDHEN and SYDVKM. Clones were read by immunoSEQ multiplex PCR, and TCRdb kept only the in-frame ones, dropping some. The data show 30,000 to 35,000 clones, around 83% seen once. The TCR was taken from a woman in her forties with lung cancer. This chain links TRBV28 with TRBJ1-2; D not certain. Sample: PBMCs. CDR3 residues: CASSPQTGSEAAF. DNA of the CDR3: TGTGCCAGCAGTCCCCAGACCGGGTCAGAGGCTGCCTTC.